The 31 T cell receptor beta chains presented below share a single source sample, sequenced in a study of cytomegalovirus exposure and HLA in healthy donors. Primers included in the PCR were 60 Vbeta and 13 Jbeta primers. Generated by immunoSEQ multiplex PCR, the TCRdb table keeps only in-frame clones and is missing some. The table records roughly 200,000 clones, approximately 82% of them present only once. The sample was PBMCs. These TCRs come from a man aged 18 to 30 in good health and CMV-seronegative.

This chain connects TRBV12-5 to TRBJ2-5; 7 bases map to TRBD1. The DNA end lines up better with TRBJ2-7; the J call may be wrong. The germline V gene has CDR1 LGHNT and CDR2 FRNRAP. The CDR3 contains 17 residues. CDR3 bases: TGTGCTAGTGGTTTGGTTTCGGCAGGGGGACCTACATACGAGCAGTACTTC. Its protein is CASGLVSAGGPTYEQYF.

The chain is built from TRBV7-9 and TRBJ2-5; D is perhaps TRBD1 (6 bases). With 3 bases removed from V and 1 base from J, the gap between germline ends came to 12 bases. The CDR3 length is 15 residues. Germline V gives CDR1 SEHNR, CDR2 FQNEAQ (reference sequence). The CDR3 here is CASSLARGFQETQYF. CDR3 coding DNA: TGTGCCAGCAGCTTGGCTAGGGGGTTCCAAGAGACCCAGTACTTC.

The rearrangement links TRBV7-8 to TRBJ2-4; D possibly corresponds to TRBD2 (5 bases). This CDR3 contains 12 residues. Trimming took 5 bases from V and 16 from J, leaving 18 bases between them. Germline V lookup: CDR1 SGHVS, CDR2 FQNEAQ. The CDR3 loop reads CASSPNEGSHYF. The CDR3 DNA follows: TGTGCCAGCAGCCCAAATGAGGGATCGCATTACTTC.

V usage is TRBV30 and J usage is TRBJ2-7; possible D gene TRBD1, 5 bases. CDR1 is GTSNPN and CDR2 is SVGIG in the germline V gene (reference sequence). The CDR3 has 12 amino acids. Deletions cut 2 bases from V and 7 bases from J, with 12 bases between. The CDR3 bases are TGTGCCTGGAGTCAAGGGGCTGGGGAGCAGTACTTC. Protein: CAWSQGAGEQYF.

DNA of the CDR3: TGCAGCACCCTCGGACAGGGGGCGCGGTCCTACAATGAGCAGTTCTTC. Its protein is CSTLGQGARSYNEQFF. The chain couples TRBV29-1 to TRBJ2-1, with TRBD1 matching 11 bases. The trim removed 8 bases at V and 1 base at J, leaving 10 bases unmatched. The CDR3 covers 16 residues. Germline V gives CDR1 SQVTM, CDR2 ANQGSEA.

The rearrangement joins TRBV2 to TRBJ1-1, with D unclear. Looked up from germline, CDR1 is SNHLY and CDR2 is FYNNEI. This CDR3 is built from 14 residues. Trimming shortened V by 6 bases and J by 1 base, and 12 bases separated the two germline ends. CDR3 DNA sequence: TGTGCCAGCAGGGTTGAGGGCTCGAACACTGAAGCTTTCTTT. The encoded protein is CASRVEGSNTEAFF.

The chain joins TRBV27 to TRBJ2-7, with TRBD2 identical over 13 bases. The CDR3 extends over 17 amino acids. V was pared by 4 bases and J by 3 bases, with 9 bases of the junction left unmatched. Germline V lookup: CDR1 MNHEY, CDR2 SMNVEV (reference sequence). CDR3 sequence: CASSSGLAGVKVYEQYF. The CDR3 DNA sequence: TGTGCCAGCAGTTCCGGACTAGCGGGAGTGAAGGTCTACGAGCAGTACTTC.

The rearrangement joins TRBV7-9 to TRBJ1-1, with D perhaps matching TRBD1 (6 bases). The CDR3 is 13 amino acids. Looked up from germline, CDR1 is SEHNR and CDR2 is FQNEAQ (reference sequence). V lost 8 bases to trimming and J lost 12 bases, with 22 bases between them. CDR3 protein: CASYEGQGHIPFF. Here the CDR3 DNA reads TGTGCCAGCTACGAGGGGCAGGGGCATATCCCTTTCTTT.

The chain employs TRBV5-8 and TRBJ2-3; 7 positions agree with TRBD2. Germline loops: CDR1 SGHTS, CDR2 YDEGEE. The trim removed 0 bases at V and 4 bases at J, leaving 5 bases unmatched. The CDR3 consists of 15 residues. The CDR3 region is CASSLGTSQADTQYF. DNA for the CDR3: TGTGCCAGCAGCTTGGGGACTAGTCAGGCAGATACGCAGTATTTT.

This clone turned up a few times. V is TRBV6-1 and J is TRBJ2-5; D remains ambiguous. V lost 6 bases and J lost 1, with 15 bases in between. The CDR3 contains 15 residues. Per germline, CDR1 MNHNS and CDR2 SASEGT. This chain's CDR3 is CASSMNWASQETQYF. DNA of the CDR3: TGTGCCAGCAGCATGAACTGGGCTTCCCAAGAGACCCAGTACTTC.

The chain has TRBV18 and TRBJ2-5; D is unresolved. Germline assignment: CDR1 KGHSH and CDR2 LQKENI. Deletions cut 1 base from V and 3 bases from J, with 6 bases between. The CDR3 is made up of 13 amino acids. CDR3 protein: CASSPRQEETQYF. CDR3 nucleotide sequence: TGTGCCAGCTCACCACGTCAGGAAGAGACCCAGTACTTC. The full variable domain, rest sourced from reference TRBV18 and TRBJ2-5, is NAGVMQNPRHLVRRRGQEARLRCSPMKGHSHVYWYRQLPEEGLKFMVYLQKENIIDESGMPKERFSAEFPKEGPSILRIQQVVRGDSAAYFCASSPRQEETQYFGPGTRLLVL.

J is TRBJ1-1 and V is TRBV27, with 8 bases lining up with TRBD1. CDR3 length: 17 amino acids. Losses at the gene ends were 0 bases for V and 4 bases for J; bases not matched to a gene: 10. Germline CDR1 MNHEY, CDR2 SMNVEV (reference sequence). CDR3 residues: CASSLSRTGSLFTEAFF. In DNA, the CDR3 is TGTGCCAGCAGTTTATCCCGGACAGGGTCGTTATTCACTGAAGCTTTCTTT.

V and J are TRBV6-5 and TRBJ2-5; 9 bases line up with TRBD1. This CDR3 has 14 residues. Germline trimming cut 6 bases from V and 5 bases from J; bases unmatched to any gene: 7. Germline V gene lookup returns CDR1 MNHEY and CDR2 SVGAGI. The CDR3 region is CASSPRTGEETQYF. Written as DNA, the CDR3 is TGTGCCAGCAGCCCTAGGACAGGGGAGGAGACCCAGTACTTC.

The genes are TRBV28 and TRBJ1-2; D not resolved. Germline V gene lookup returns CDR1 MDHEN and CDR2 SYDVKM. Trimming shortened V by 2 bases and J by 8 bases, and 9 bases separated the two germline ends. This CDR3 is built from 12 residues. The CDR3 DNA reads as TGTGCCAGCAGTTTAGGAGATCGAGGCTACACCTTC. It translates to CASSLGDRGYTF.

This chain uses TRBV15 with TRBJ2-2; 9 bases line up with TRBD2. This CDR3 region has 16 residues. With V trimmed by 5 bases and J by 7 bases, 11 bases remained unmatched. Germline CDR1 and CDR2: LNHNV and YYDKDF (reference sequence). DNA for the CDR3: TGTGCCACCAGCCAGGGGGGTAGCGGGAGAGTCGGGGAGCTGTTTTTT. It codes for CATSQGGSGRVGELFF.

The rearrangement links TRBV7-9 to TRBJ1-5; D may be TRBD1 (6 bases). The length of the CDR3 is 14 residues. V lost 1 base and J lost 5, with 9 bases in between. The V gene's germline CDR1 is SEHNR and CDR2 FQNEAQ (reference sequence). The CDR3 loop reads CASSLGGGDQPQHF. CDR3 sequence (DNA): TGTGCCAGCAGCTTAGGAGGGGGGGATCAGCCCCAGCATTTT. Full variable domain (remainder filled in from reference TRBV7-9 and TRBJ1-5): DTGVSQNPRHKITKRGQNVTFRCDPISEHNRLYWYRQTLGQGPEFLTYFQNEAQLEKSRLLSDRFSAERPKGSFSTLEIQRTEQGDSAMYLCASSLGGGDQPQHFGDGTRLSIL.

The chain recombines TRBV9 with TRBJ1-6; 7 bases line up with TRBD1. This CDR3 region has 15 residues. The J segment lost 9 bases and the V segment lost 4 bases, leaving 10 bases of the junction unmatched. Per germline, CDR1 SGDLS and CDR2 YYNGEE. The CDR3 is CASSLQGESSSPLHF. CDR3 DNA sequence: TGTGCCAGCAGCCTCCAGGGGGAGAGTAGTTCACCCCTCCACTTT.

This chain connects TRBV30 to TRBJ2-1; 7 nucleotides align to TRBD1. V shed 4 bases, J shed 13 bases, and the junction held 16 bases outside the gene matches. Germline V lookup: CDR1 GTSNPN, CDR2 SVGIG (reference sequence). CDR3 length: 14 amino acids. CDR3 in amino acids: CAWTGDSPQRFQFF. The CDR3, as DNA: TGTGCCTGGACTGGGGACAGTCCCCAAAGGTTTCAGTTCTTC.

This sequence joins TRBV7-3 and TRBJ2-2, with 8 nucleotides matching TRBD1. This CDR3 has 16 residues. Germline V gene data show CDR1 as SGHTA and CDR2 as FQGTGA. Trimming at V came to 6 bases and at J to 6 bases, leaving 12 bases not matched to a gene. The CDR3 sequence is CASSTQIPGGPGELFF. The CDR3 nucleotides are TGTGCCAGCAGTACCCAAATCCCAGGGGGCCCCGGGGAGCTGTTTTTT. Looking up the rest from reference TRBV7-3 and TRBJ2-2 gives the full variable domain: GAGVSQTPSNKVTEKGKYVELRCDPISGHTALYWYRQSLGQGPEFLIYFQGTGAADDSGLPNDRFFAVRPEGSVSTLKIQRTERGDSAVYLCASSTQIPGGPGELFFGEGSRLTVL.

The chain is built from TRBV28 and TRBJ2-1, with 8 positions matching TRBD2. This CDR3 region has 14 residues. V dropped 7 bases and J dropped 5; count of bases not matched to a gene: 7. Per the germline V gene, CDR1 is MDHEN and CDR2 is SYDVKM. Here the CDR3 DNA reads TGTGCCAGCACCCGTGGCGGGGGGAACAATGAGCAGTTCTTC. It is translated as CASTRGGGNNEQFF. Variable domain in full (rest from reference TRBV28 and TRBJ2-1): DVKVTQSSRYLVKRTGEKVFLECVQDMDHENMFWYRQDPGLGLRLIYFSYDVKMKEKGDIPEGYSVSREKKERFSLILESASTNQTSMYLCASTRGGGNNEQFFGPGTRLTVL.

This chain connects TRBV28 to TRBJ2-5, with 8 bases lining up with TRBD1. The end of the DNA fits TRBJ2-7 better, so the J call may be wrong. The CDR3 sequence is 16 residues long. The germline CDR1 and CDR2 sequences are MDHEN and SYDVKM. This CDR3 is CASRPTGGLSTYEQYF. DNA of the CDR3: TGTGCCAGCAGGCCTACAGGGGGATTGAGTACCTACGAGCAGTACTTC.

This clone showed up just a few times. The rearrangement uses TRBV4-1 and TRBJ2-1, with D maybe TRBD2 (5 bases). In germline, CDR1 is MGHRA, CDR2 YSYEKL. The CDR3 spans 12 residues. Trimming pared 5 bases from V and 13 bases from J, leaving 15 bases between. DNA for the CDR3: TGCGCCAGCAGCTACGACTATGGCGTTCAGTTCTTC. This codes for CASSYDYGVQFF.

This clone was detected only once. The rearrangement joins TRBV27 to TRBJ1-1; D gene uncertain. The V gene lost 2 bases and the J gene lost 1 base, with 8 bases spanning the gap. Germline V lookup: CDR1 MNHEY, CDR2 SMNVEV (reference sequence). The CDR3 has 14 residues. CDR3 nucleotide sequence: TGTGCCAGCAGTTTAGCCGGAGCGAACACTGAAGCTTTCTTT. It specifies CASSLAGANTEAFF.

The chain recombines TRBV28 with TRBJ1-2; a possible D gene is TRBD1 (5 bases). This CDR3 contains 17 residues. Trimming shortened V by 5 bases and J by 0 bases, and 19 bases separated the two germline ends. The germline V gene encodes CDR1 MDHEN and CDR2 SYDVKM. The CDR3 DNA is TGTGCCAGCAGTGTAGGGACGGCGGGGACCTCTAACTATGGCTACACCTTC. Encoded protein: CASSVGTAGTSNYGYTF.

This clone was observed a single time. This sequence joins TRBV9 and TRBJ1-1, with 9 bases fitting TRBD1. V was clipped by 4 bases and J by 4 bases; unmatched bases: 20. The CDR3 is 19 residues long. Germline lookup yields CDR1 SGDLS and CDR2 YYNGEE. The CDR3 region is CASSPEIGLQGAPGTEAFF. The CDR3 bases are TGTGCCAGCAGCCCAGAGATCGGGTTACAGGGGGCGCCTGGCACTGAAGCTTTCTTT. The full variable domain, with the rest looked up from reference TRBV9 and TRBJ1-1, is DSGVTQTPKHLITATGQRVTLRCSPRSGDLSVYWYQQSLDQGLQFLIQYYNGEERAKGNILERFSAQQFPDLHSELNLSSLELGDSALYFCASSPEIGLQGAPGTEAFFGQGTRLTVV.

Comment on this clone: Different DNA sequences within this sample yield the same CDR3. This chain links TRBV27 with TRBJ2-7, with TRBD1 matching over 8 bases. The germline V gene has CDR1 MNHEY and CDR2 SMNVEV (reference sequence). With 3 bases clipped from V and 0 bases from J, the junction kept 1 base outside the gene matches. CDR3 length: 14 amino acids. The DNA of the CDR3 is TGTGCCAGCAGTTTTGGACAGGGCTCCTACGAGCAGTACTTC. It is translated as CASSFGQGSYEQYF.

This rearrangement joins TRBV14 to TRBJ2-3; D is unresolved. Trimming left V 4 bases short and J 2 bases short, with 7 bases between. Per the germline V gene, CDR1 is SGHDN and CDR2 is FVKESK. CDR3 size: 13 residues. In DNA, the CDR3 is TGTGCCAGCAGCCGTTACAACACAGATACGCAGTATTTT. This gives the protein CASSRYNTDTQYF.

The chain joins TRBV18 to TRBJ2-2; D is uncertain. CDR1 is KGHSH, CDR2 LQKENI, per germline. CDR3 length equals 14 residues. The V end was cut by 3 bases, the J end by 1 base, with 6 bases between. The DNA of the CDR3 is TGTGCCAGCTCACCCCGACAGAACACCGGGGAGCTGTTTTTT. Translated: CASSPRQNTGELFF.

This chain links TRBV13 with TRBJ2-3, with TRBD1 as a possible D gene (5 bases). Trimming shortened V by 5 bases and J by 3 bases, and 12 bases separated the two germline ends. Germline V CDR1 and CDR2: PRHDT, FYEKMQ (reference sequence). This CDR3 is built from 14 residues. Here the CDR3 reads CASSPRRQTDTQYF. The DNA for the CDR3 is TGTGCCAGCAGCCCCCGCCGACAGACAGATACGCAGTATTTT.

The gene calls are TRBV30 and TRBJ2-1; 10 bases agree with TRBD2. The CDR3 sequence is 14 residues long. The ends lost 0 bases at V and 9 bases at J; junction bases unmatched: 5. Germline V gives CDR1 GTSNPN, CDR2 SVGIG (reference sequence). The CDR3 is CAWSVTSGTFEQFF. CDR3 bases: TGTGCCTGGAGTGTAACTAGCGGGACCTTTGAGCAGTTCTTC.

This chain connects TRBV7-2 to TRBJ2-5, with D unresolved. Between the trimmed V and J ends, which lost 0 bases and 5 bases, there was a span of 7 bases. This CDR3 is 13 amino acids long. The germline V gene has CDR1 SGHTA and CDR2 FQGNSA. Here the CDR3 reads CASSLASFETQYF. Here the CDR3 DNA reads TGTGCCAGCAGCTTAGCTAGCTTTGAGACCCAGTACTTC.